A single sample gave rise to the 30 T cell receptor beta chains below, sequenced in a study of early T cells in non-severe SARS-CoV-2 infection. TCRdb itself ran the 5' RACE reads through MiXCR, one entry per CDR3 protein. Of under 85,000 distinct CDR3 sequences in the sample, about 5% were seen once. The input for sequencing was whole blood, taken at baseline. Receptor source: an adult who was a healthcare worker with PCR-confirmed SARS-CoV-2 infection or an uninfected control (not recorded which).

This clonotype was seen a handful of times. The chain recombines TRBV5-1 with TRBJ1-1; unclear D gene. The germline V gene has CDR1 SGHRS and CDR2 YFSETQ. The ends were cut back, 4 bases at V and 2 bases at J, with 9 bases in the middle. The CDR3 contains 13 residues. Here the CDR3 reads CASSRNSNTEAFF. The CDR3, as DNA: TGCGCCAGCAGCCGCAACAGCAACACTGAAGCTTTCTTT.

The V gene is TRBV28, the J gene TRBJ2-7, with 9 bases identical to TRBD2. The V segment lost 7 bases and the J segment 2 bases; nucleotides outside the gene matches: 6. Germline-derived CDR1 and CDR2 are MDHEN and SYDVKM. CDR3 length: 14 amino acids. The CDR3 protein is CASTPSGTTYEQYF. The CDR3 DNA reads TGTGCCAGCACCCCTAGCGGGACCACCTACGAGCAGTACTTC.

The genes are TRBV2 and TRBJ1-2, with TRBD1 identical over 10 bases. Trimming at V came to 4 bases and at J to 2 bases, leaving 1 base not matched to a gene. CDR3 size: 14 residues. From germline, CDR1 is SNHLY and CDR2 FYNNEI. CDR3 DNA: TGTGCCAGCAGTGGACAGGGGGCAAACTATGGCTACACCTTC. It is translated as CASSGQGANYGYTF.

This clonotype was detected ten times or more. The chain carries TRBV4-1 and TRBJ1-1; D possibly corresponds to TRBD1 (6 bases). The CDR3 contains 12 residues. Germline CDR1 and CDR2: MGHRA and YSYEKL. V was trimmed by 6 bases and J by 6 bases, leaving 11 bases between them. In DNA form, the CDR3 reads TGCGCCAGCAGTATTTCAGGGGCTGAAGCTTTCTTT. It yields the protein CASSISGAEAFF.

This clonotype was found many times. The V call is TRBV7-9, the J call TRBJ2-2; 13 positions agree with TRBD2. The CDR3 is 15 residues long. The germline CDR1 and CDR2 sequences are SEHNR and FQNEAQ (reference sequence). After removal of 5 bases from V and 7 bases from J, the junction contained 4 bases not matched to a gene. The CDR3 region is CASSPGLAGVGELFF. The DNA for the CDR3 is TGTGCCAGCAGCCCCGGACTAGCGGGAGTCGGGGAGCTGTTTTTT. Complete variable domain (other parts from reference TRBV7-9 and TRBJ2-2): DTGVSQNPRHKITKRGQNVTFRCDPISEHNRLYWYRQTLGQGPEFLTYFQNEAQLEKSRLLSDRFSAERPKGSFSTLEIQRTEQGDSAMYLCASSPGLAGVGELFFGEGSRLTVL.

This chain joins TRBV28 and TRBJ1-4; D unresolved. Germline loops: CDR1 MDHEN, CDR2 SYDVKM. V was cut by 5 bases and J by 4 bases, with 14 bases left in between. The CDR3 totals 15 residues. CDR3 loop: CASSPFAARNEKLFF. DNA for the CDR3: TGTGCCAGCAGTCCCTTTGCGGCGCGTAATGAAAAACTGTTTTTT.

This clonotype was observed many times. The chain has TRBV5-1 and TRBJ2-5; the D gene is possibly TRBD2 (6 bases). The CDR3 contains 15 residues. Germline-derived CDR1 and CDR2 are SGHRS and YFSETQ. V was cut by 0 bases and J by 0 bases, with 9 bases left in between. CDR3 bases: TGCGCCAGCAGCTTGGGCCCTAGCGACCAAGAGACCCAGTACTTC. Translating it yields CASSLGPSDQETQYF. Full variable domain (rest looked up from reference TRBV5-1 and TRBJ2-5): KAGVTQTPRYLIKTRGQQVTLSCSPISGHRSVSWYQQTPGQGLQFLFEYFSETQRNKGNFPGRFSGRQFSNSRSEMNVSTLELGDSALYLCASSLGPSDQETQYFGPGTRLLVL.

The chain has TRBV28 and TRBJ1-4; D unclear. Trimming took off 4 bases at V and 5 bases at J, with 8 bases between the two ends. CDR1 and CDR2 from the germline V gene are MDHEN and SYDVKM. The CDR3 runs to 13 residues. For the CDR3, the DNA is TGTGCCAGCAGTTCGCCCCAGAATGAAAAACTGTTTTTT. It translates to CASSSPQNEKLFF.

This clonotype occurred a few times. The rearrangement links TRBV5-5 to TRBJ1-2; tentative D call: TRBD1 (5 bases). CDR3 length: 13 amino acids. The germline V gene encodes CDR1 SGHKS and CDR2 YYEKEE (reference sequence). Trimming removed 1 base at V and 9 bases at J, with 13 bases between. CDR3 nucleotide sequence: TGTGCCAGCAGCTTGTGGGACGGAGGAAGCTACACCTTC. It is translated as CASSLWDGGSYTF.

A note on this clonotype: One junction end does not reproduce the germline sequence, and a read error may be involved. This chain links TRBV12-3 or TRBV12-4 with TRBJ1-5; TRBD1 matches 8 bases. The CDR3 runs 16 residues. CDR3 residues: CASSLAGGGDNQPQHF. In nucleotides, the CDR3 is TGTGCCAGCAGTTTGGCAGGGGGCGGGGACAATCAGCCCCAGCACTTT.

The V call is TRBV6-5, the J call TRBJ1-1; TRBD1 is a possible D gene (5 bases). V lost 2 bases, J lost 1 base, and 8 bases lay in between. CDR1 is MNHEY, CDR2 SVGAGI, per germline. The CDR3 has 14 amino acids. The DNA of the CDR3 is TGTGCCAGCAGTTACGGCAGGGCGAACACTGAAGCTTTCTTT. Protein product: CASSYGRANTEAFF.

This clonotype occurred many times. V usage is TRBV7-2 and J usage is TRBJ1-2; TRBD1 agrees at 7 bases. The CDR3 contains 13 residues. Germline V gives CDR1 SGHTA, CDR2 FQGNSA. V gave up 5 bases and J gave up 4 bases; unmatched junction bases: 4. CDR3 bases: TGTGCCAGCAGCGCTGACAGGGTCTATGGCTACACCTTC. This translates into CASSADRVYGYTF. The full variable domain, rest sourced from reference TRBV7-2 and TRBJ1-2, is GAGVSQSPSNKVTEKGKDVELRCDPISGHTALYWYRQSLGQGLEFLIYFQGNSAPDKSGLPSDRFSAERTGGSVSTLTIQRTQQEDSAVYLCASSADRVYGYTFGSGTRLTVV.

This clonotype was found many times. The chain combines TRBV7-6 with TRBJ1-2, with D unresolved. Germline V gives CDR1 SGHVS, CDR2 FNYEAQ. The V end was cut by 8 bases, the J end by 6 bases, with 19 bases between. CDR3 length: 14 amino acids. The CDR3 region has the DNA TGTGCCAGCTCGTCAATGGCAGGCTTGAATGGCTACACCTTC. Its protein is CASSSMAGLNGYTF.

This clonotype was seen a few times. The rearrangement links TRBV7-2 to TRBJ2-3; a possible D gene is TRBD2 (6 bases). V was shortened by 1 base and J by 2 bases, with 25 bases between the two germline ends. The V gene's germline CDR1 is SGHTA and CDR2 FQGNSA. CDR3 size: 20 residues. CDR3 loop: CASSLGLGITGARDTDTQYF. The CDR3 coding sequence is TGTGCCAGCAGCTTAGGACTGGGAATCACGGGTGCGCGGGACACAGATACGCAGTATTTT.

In its sample, this clonotype was seen many times. The V call is TRBV12-3 or TRBV12-4, the J call TRBJ1-1; D not certain. This CDR3 has 12 amino acids. Trimming removed 0 bases from V and 4 bases from J, with 3 bases in between. The CDR3 spells CASSLAITEAFF. Here the CDR3 DNA reads TGTGCCAGCAGTTTAGCGATCACTGAAGCTTTCTTT.

This chain links TRBV7-8 with TRBJ2-5, with unresolved D. Germline CDR1 is SGHVS and CDR2 is FQNEAQ. Trimming took 2 bases from V and 1 from J, leaving 5 bases between them. This CDR3 is built from 13 residues. The CDR3 loop is CASSLTLQETQYF. The CDR3 DNA reads as TGTGCCAGCAGCTTAACGCTCCAAGAGACCCAGTACTTC.

V gene TRBV12-3 or TRBV12-4 combines with J gene TRBJ2-1; TRBD2 matches 7 bases. The CDR3 runs 12 residues. The V gene end was trimmed by 7 bases and the J gene end by 5 bases; junction bases not matched to a gene: 2. The CDR3 DNA reads TGTGCCAGCATGGGGGGGGACAATGAGCAGTTCTTC. It is translated as CASMGGDNEQFF.

This clonotype was seen only a few times. The genes are TRBV7-6 and TRBJ2-7; 8 nucleotides align to TRBD1. The CDR3 sequence is 14 residues long. J gave up 9 bases and V 7 bases, and 14 bases lay outside the gene matches. Germline assignment: CDR1 SGHVS and CDR2 FNYEAQ. The CDR3 sequence: CASNDGQGYSGQYF. DNA for the CDR3: TGTGCCAGCAACGACGGACAGGGCTATTCCGGGCAGTACTTC.

This clonotype was observed at least ten times. The V and J genes are TRBV19 and TRBJ1-2; no firm D call. Trimming removed 4 bases from V and 8 bases from J, with 8 bases in between. Germline V CDR1 and CDR2: LNHDA, SQIVND (reference sequence). The CDR3 covers 11 residues. The CDR3 loop is CASSTGNGYTF. The CDR3 DNA sequence: TGTGCCAGTAGTACAGGAAACGGCTACACCTTC.

The table lists this clonotype with a few counts. This chain uses TRBV27 with TRBJ2-2; TRBD1 agrees at 7 bases. Losses at the gene ends were 5 bases for V and 7 bases for J; bases not matched to a gene: 7. CDR1 and CDR2 (germline): MNHEY, SMNVEV (reference sequence). CDR3 length: 14 residues. This CDR3 is CASSVGTVFGELFF. The DNA of the CDR3 is TGTGCCAGCAGTGTAGGGACAGTCTTCGGGGAGCTGTTTTTT.

This rearrangement joins TRBV5-1 to TRBJ1-1; a possible D gene is TRBD1 (6 bases). The CDR3 is 14 amino acids. Germline-derived CDR1 and CDR2 are SGHRS and YFSETQ. Deletions cut 5 bases from V and 1 base from J, with 12 bases between. The CDR3 nucleotides read TGCGCCAGCAGTCAGGGGTATTGGAACACTGAAGCTTTCTTT. Translated: CASSQGYWNTEAFF.

This clonotype was seen ten or more times. The rearrangement links TRBV18 to TRBJ1-3, with a possible D match to TRBD1 (6 bases). CDR1 and CDR2 (germline): KGHSH, LQKENI. V was pared by 6 bases and J by 0 bases, with 12 bases between. The CDR3 is 15 residues long. This chain's CDR3 is CASSPTGSSGNTIYF. DNA for the CDR3: TGTGCCAGCTCGCCTACAGGGAGCTCTGGAAACACCATATATTTT.

This rearrangement joins TRBV30 to TRBJ1-4; D is ambiguous. Germline V gives CDR1 GTSNPN, CDR2 SVGIG (reference sequence). CDR3 length equals 10 residues. V lost 8 bases and J 7 bases, leaving 8 bases between the germline ends. CDR3 DNA: TGTGCCACCGGGCGTGAAAAACTGTTTTTT. Its translation is CATGREKLFF.

This clonotype was counted at least ten times. This sequence joins TRBV7-9 and TRBJ2-6; D might be TRBD1 or TRBD2, each matching 5 bases. Germline V gives CDR1 SEHNR, CDR2 FQNEAQ (reference sequence). Between the trimmed V and J ends, which lost 5 bases and 3 bases, there was a span of 20 bases. The CDR3 length is 18 residues. In DNA form, the CDR3 reads TGTGCCAGCAGCGCAGAGGGCAGGGAAATCGGTGGGGCCAACGTCCTGACTTTC. Protein product: CASSAEGREIGGANVLTF.

The table lists this clonotype with a few counts. The rearrangement uses TRBV28 and TRBJ2-1, with TRBD2 as a possible D gene (6 bases). The length of the CDR3 is 13 residues. Germline V gene sequence: CDR1 MDHEN, CDR2 SYDVKM. Trimming shortened V by 5 bases and J by 8 bases, and 13 bases separated the two germline ends. The CDR3 DNA sequence: TGTGCCAGCAGTCTTACTAGCCAAGATGAGCAGTTCTTC. Translated, it gives CASSLTSQDEQFF.

This clonotype was seen ten or more times. This rearrangement joins TRBV20-1 to TRBJ1-2; tentative D call: TRBD1 (6 bases). From germline, CDR1 is DFQATT and CDR2 SNEGSKA (reference sequence). The CDR3 contains 14 residues. V lost 6 bases and J lost 3, with 17 bases in between. CDR3 residues: CSAFLGAKDYGYTF. DNA for the CDR3: TGCAGTGCCTTCTTGGGGGCTAAGGACTATGGCTACACCTTC.

This clonotype was detected ten times or more. V is TRBV4-1 and J is TRBJ2-1; 9 nucleotides match TRBD2. Germline trimming cut 10 bases from V and 2 bases from J; bases unmatched to any gene: 3. Per the germline V gene, CDR1 is MGHRA and CDR2 is YSYEKL. This CDR3 contains 13 residues. CDR3 coding DNA: TGCGCCACTAGCGGGACCACCTACAATGAGCAGTTCTTC. Amino acids: CATSGTTYNEQFF.

In this sample, this clonotype turned up many times. The J gene is TRBJ2-6, the V gene TRBV20-1; D is unresolved. Trimming left V 4 bases short and J 0 bases short, with 13 bases between. The CDR3 sequence is 16 residues long. Germline lookup yields CDR1 DFQATT and CDR2 SNEGSKA (reference sequence). CDR3 sequence: CSATNQLNSGANVLTF. The CDR3 coding sequence is TGCAGTGCTACAAACCAACTGAACTCTGGGGCCAACGTCCTGACTTTC.

This clonotype was observed a handful of times. This chain connects TRBV5-4 to TRBJ2-7, with no clear D. The CDR3 consists of 12 residues. The V gene's germline CDR1 is SGHNT and CDR2 YYREEE (reference sequence). V dropped 1 base and J dropped 5 bases, with 7 bases sitting between them. CDR3 sequence: CASSLRDNEQYF. The CDR3 coding sequence is TGTGCCAGCAGCTTGAGGGATAACGAGCAGTACTTC. The full variable domain, rest sourced from reference TRBV5-4 and TRBJ2-7, is ETGVTQSPTHLIKTRGQQVTLRCSSQSGHNTVSWYQQALGQGPQFIFQYYREEENGRGNFPPRFSGLQFPNYSSELNVNALELDDSALYLCASSLRDNEQYFGPGTRLTVT.

The chain recombines TRBV7-9 with TRBJ2-7, with D maybe TRBD2 (5 bases). Looked up from germline, CDR1 is SEHNR and CDR2 is FQNEAQ (reference sequence). This CDR3 has 14 residues. The V and J ends lost 1 base and 6 bases respectively, with 13 bases between them. The CDR3 loop reads CASSLGGRGTEQYF. CDR3 nucleotides: TGTGCCAGCAGCTTAGGTGGACGGGGTACCGAGCAGTACTTC.